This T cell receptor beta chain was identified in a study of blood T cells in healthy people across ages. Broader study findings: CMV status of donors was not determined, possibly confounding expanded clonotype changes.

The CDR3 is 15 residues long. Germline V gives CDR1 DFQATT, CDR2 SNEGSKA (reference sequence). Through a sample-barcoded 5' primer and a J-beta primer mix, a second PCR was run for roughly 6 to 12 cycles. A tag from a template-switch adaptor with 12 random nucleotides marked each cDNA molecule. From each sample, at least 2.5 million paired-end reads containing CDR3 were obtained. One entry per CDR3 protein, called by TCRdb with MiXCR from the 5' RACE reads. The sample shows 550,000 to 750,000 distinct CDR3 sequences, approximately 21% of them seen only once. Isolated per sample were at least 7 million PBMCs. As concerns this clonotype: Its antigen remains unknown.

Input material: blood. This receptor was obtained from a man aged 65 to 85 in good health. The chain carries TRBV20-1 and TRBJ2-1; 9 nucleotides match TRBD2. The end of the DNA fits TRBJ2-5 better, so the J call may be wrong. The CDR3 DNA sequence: TGCAGTGCTAGAGATTCTAGCGGGATCCGGGAGACCCAGTACTTC. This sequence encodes CSARDSSGIRETQYF.